Each of the 16 T cell receptor beta chains below was sequenced from the same sample in a study of molecular identifiers for immune sequencing clone quantification. TCRdb processed the PCR reads anew with MiXCR; each CDR3 protein has one entry. Here the sample spans nearly 650,000 distinct CDR3 sequences, 25% being singletons. Sequenced input: naive CD8+ T cells from blood, with Jurkat cell RNA spiked in. The subset denotes: FACS-sorted CD8+CD4-CCR7+CD45RA+ naive T cells. All receptors come from a human donor in good health. Some libraries in this study had Jurkat cell RNA spiked in.

A remark on this clonotype: A read error may account for a junction end that differs from germline. The genes are TRBV12-3 or TRBV12-4 and TRBJ1-1, with a possible D match to TRBD1 (6 bases). The CDR3 is 11 residues long. Here the CDR3 reads CASSPRDILIF. In DNA form, the CDR3 reads TGTGCCAGCAGCCCCCGGGACATATTGATCTTT.

This clonotype was found many times. Germline and junction disagree at one end, which may indicate a read error. V gene TRBV7-6 combines with J gene TRBJ2-5, with 7 bases identical to TRBD1. CDR3 length: 14 amino acids. Germline loops: CDR1 SGHVS, CDR2 FNYEAQ. This chain's CDR3 is CASSLGTVQETQYF. The CDR3, as DNA: TGCGCCAGCAGCTTGGGGACAGTCCAAGAGACCCAGTACTTC.

Turning to this clonotype: Likely a read error: the CDR3 ends without its conserved phenylalanine or tryptophan. The chain links TRBV5-1 to TRBJ1-2, with D possibly matching TRBD1 (5 bases). V was trimmed by 0 bases and J by 8 bases, leaving 11 bases between them. Germline CDR1 SGHRS, CDR2 YFSETQ. The CDR3 covers 13 residues. The CDR3 reads CASSLVGVEGYTI. In DNA form, the CDR3 reads TGCGCCAGCAGCTTGGTGGGGGTAGAAGGCTACACCATC.

The rearrangement joins TRBV4-3 to TRBJ2-3; TRBD2 aligns across 10 bases. V lost 4 bases, J lost 1 base, and 11 bases stayed unmatched. The germline V gene encodes CDR1 LGHNA and CDR2 YSLEER. The CDR3 is 18 residues long. The CDR3 DNA is TGCGCCAGCAGCCGCCTTGAACCAACTAGCGGGGGCACAGATACGCAGTATTTT. Amino acid sequence: CASSRLEPTSGGTDTQYF.

The V gene is TRBV6-2 or TRBV6-3, the J gene TRBJ2-3; 9 nucleotides line up with TRBD2. Germline assignment: CDR1 MNHEY and CDR2 SVGEGT. V lost 4 bases and J lost 5; bases outside the gene matches: 7. The CDR3 is 15 residues long. CDR3: CASSWYSGSVDTQYF. The CDR3 DNA is TGTGCCAGCAGTTGGTATAGCGGGAGTGTAGATACGCAGTATTTT.

This clonotype is a singleton in its sample. At one boundary the junction diverges from the germline segment, which might be a read error. This chain links TRBV20-1 with TRBJ1-3; D gene uncertain. The CDR3 is 15 residues long. Germline CDR1 and CDR2: DFQATT and SNEGSKA (reference sequence). The CDR3 coding sequence is TGCAGTGCTAGACCGGTGGACCTCTCTGGAACCACCATATATTTT. Protein product: CSARPVDLSGTTIYF.

This chain links TRBV25-1 with TRBJ2-5; the D gene is possibly TRBD2 (5 bases). Germline CDR1 reads MGHDK; CDR2 reads SYGVNS. V was cut by 4 bases and J by 1 base, with 13 bases left in between. CDR3 length: 15 residues. CDR3 nucleotide sequence: TGTGCCAGCAGTGCGGGGAAATACCGCCAAGAGACCCAGTACTTC. It is translated as CASSAGKYRQETQYF.

As to this clonotype: A much larger clone is a single base away; this may be a read error. CDR3 sequence reads: CASRYDRVRNEQYF. The CDR3 DNA follows: TGTGCCAGCAGATATGACAGGGTAAGGAATGAGCAGTACTTC. The chain has TRBV5-3 and TRBJ2-7; 7 nucleotides line up with TRBD1. TRBV5-3 is flagged as an ORF with uncertain function. The V and J ends lost 8 bases and 7 bases, in that order; junction bases with no gene match: 15. The CDR3 covers 14 residues.

This clonotype has ten or more counts. The rearrangement links TRBV12-3 or TRBV12-4 to TRBJ1-2; no clear D. CDR3 length: 12 residues. Trimming cost V 3 bases and J 5 bases, with 7 bases left between them. CDR3 nucleotides: TGTGCCAGCAGTTTCCTGGATTATGGCTACACCTTC. Its protein is CASSFLDYGYTF.

Turning to this clonotype: Germline and junction disagree at one end, which may indicate a read error. V gene TRBV6-5 combines with J gene TRBJ2-6, with D tentatively TRBD1 (5 bases). The CDR3 has 16 residues. The germline V gene has CDR1 MNHEY and CDR2 SVGAGI. The CDR3: CASSYIPFIGANVLAF. The DNA of the CDR3 is TGCGCCAGCAGTTACATCCCCTTTATTGGGGCCAACGTCCTGGCTTTC.

The table lists this clonotype with a few counts. The chain links TRBV14 to TRBJ2-7; the match to TRBD1 covers 8 bases. V was clipped by 2 bases and J by 6 bases; unmatched bases: 3. CDR1 SGHDN and CDR2 FVKESK come from the germline V gene. This CDR3 region has 13 residues. CDR3 in DNA: TGTGCCAGCAGCCAATCAGGGACAGGCGAGCAGTACTTC. The encoded protein is CASSQSGTGEQYF. The full variable domain, completed using reference TRBV14 and TRBJ2-7, is EAGVTQFPSHSVIEKGQTVTLRCDPISGHDNLYWYRRVMGKEIKFLLHFVKESKQDESGMPNNRFLAERTGGTYSTLKVQPAELEDSGVYFCASSQSGTGEQYFGPGTRLTVT.

As to this clonotype: One base away lies a much larger clone, so this may be a sequencing read error. The chain couples TRBV10-3 to TRBJ2-7; D not certain. The CDR3 totals 14 residues. Germline V gene data show CDR1 as ENHRY and CDR2 as SYGVKD. This CDR3 reads CDISGSSFSYEQYF. CDR3 sequence (DNA): TGTGACATCAGTGGGTCTAGTTTTTCGTACGAGCAGTACTTC.

About this clonotype itself: Given a much more abundant clone one base away, this may be a read error. This CDR3 is missing its conserved last phenylalanine or tryptophan, likely due to a read error. V is TRBV30 and J is TRBJ1-6, with D tentatively TRBD1 (5 bases). This CDR3 comprises 15 residues. Germline values: CDR1 GTSNPN, CDR2 SVGIG (reference sequence). V was shortened by 0 bases and J by 7 bases, with 13 bases between the two germline ends. The chain's CDR3 is CAWSVGYGGNSPLHL. CDR3 in DNA: TGTGCCTGGAGTGTAGGGTATGGGGGGAATTCACCCCTCCACCTT.

About this clonotype itself: One end of the junction is discordant with germline, which a read error may explain. The chain couples TRBV9 to TRBJ2-4, with D tentatively TRBD1 or TRBD2 (5 bases each). Germline V CDR1 and CDR2: SGDLS, YYNGEE. This CDR3 spans 12 amino acids. CDR3 sequence: CSSSGEGFTQYF. The CDR3 nucleotides are TGTTCCAGCAGCGGAGAGGGGTTCACTCAGTACTTC.

For this clonotype: A read error is possible here, since a much larger clone lies one base away. The chain links TRBV4-2 to TRBJ2-7; D gene unclear. The CDR3 covers 14 residues. Looked up from germline, CDR1 is LGHNA and CDR2 is YNFKEQ. The CDR3 sequence is CASSQDGSAYEQHF. The DNA for the CDR3 is TGTGCCAGCAGCCAAGATGGCTCGGCCTACGAGCAGCACTTC.

Of note for this clonotype: A single base separates this from a much larger clone, so it may be a read error. The rearrangement joins TRBV5-1 to TRBJ2-3; D call uncertain. Germline V lookup: CDR1 SGHRS, CDR2 YFSETQ. The length of the CDR3 is 15 residues. V lost 3 bases and J 3 bases, leaving 14 bases between the germline ends. The CDR3 sequence: CASSYGSVVTDTQYF. In DNA, the CDR3 is TGCGCCAGCAGCTACGGGTCAGTCGTAACAGATACGCAGTATTTT.